Sequencing of this T cell receptor (beta chain) was carried out in a study of T cell responses to AZD1222 COVID-19 vaccine. Study-level results: Rises in breadth and depth of Spike-specific TCRs came after two AZD1222 doses. Just 5 to 7 people given AZD1222 tested seropositive at baseline.

Using immunoSEQ multiplex PCR, the repertoire was profiled, and TCRdb retains in-frame clones only, with some absent. This table holds about 120,000 clones, about 91% found once. As for this clone: Its specificity is not known.

Germline CDR1 SGHRS, CDR2 YFSETQ. This CDR3 region has 15 residues. Deletions cut 0 bases from V and 0 bases from J, with 9 bases between. Sequences were derived from peripheral blood, sampled on day 0 of AZD1222 vaccination. This clonotype originated in an adult in good health. This rearrangement joins TRBV5-1 to TRBJ1-2; D unclear. The CDR3 protein is CASSLATLANYGYTF. The CDR3, as DNA: TGCGCCAGCAGCTTGGCCACTCTAGCTAACTATGGCTACACCTTC.